Each of the 4 T cell receptor beta chains below was sequenced from the same sample in a study of long-term antiretroviral therapy in people with HIV. Version v3.0 of the immunoSEQ assay ran at survey level. Profiled with immunoSEQ multiplex PCR; TCRdb holds only in-frame clones, not every one. The data show under 50,000 clones, roughly 90% seen once. The specimen comprised unsorted PBMCs, sampled 1.2 years after starting antiretroviral therapy. The receptors originated from a woman between 45 and 65 years old with HIV.

The chain couples TRBV6-5 to TRBJ1-1, with a tentative D call TRBD1 (5 bases). Germline V gene sequence: CDR1 MNHEY, CDR2 SVGAGI. Trimming cost V 4 bases and J 0 bases, with 9 bases left between them. The CDR3 loop spans 14 amino acids. The CDR3 loop reads CASSLGRVNTEAFF. In DNA form, the CDR3 reads TGTGCCAGCAGTTTGGGACGGGTGAACACTGAAGCTTTCTTT.

CDR3 sequence: CASRLSEASNTEAFF. The CDR3 region has the DNA TGCGCCAGCAGACTCTCCGAGGCTTCGAACACTGAAGCTTTCTTT. The V and J genes are TRBV4-1 and TRBJ1-1; D gene uncertain. The V end lost 6 bases, the J end lost 1 base, and 15 bases lay between the germline ends. The CDR3 has 15 amino acids. Germline V CDR1 and CDR2: MGHRA, YSYEKL.

The J gene is TRBJ1-2, the V gene TRBV5-4; possibly TRBD1 for D (5 bases). The V gene lost 0 bases and the J gene lost 5 bases, with 20 bases spanning the gap. Germline CDR1 and CDR2: SGHNT and YYREEE (reference sequence). There are 17 residues in the CDR3. For the CDR3, the DNA is TGTGCCAGCAGCTTGGGAGGGGAGGGACCATGGGGTTATGGCTACACCTTC. It encodes CASSLGGEGPWGYGYTF.

This clone was observed a single time. The rearrangement joins TRBV19 to TRBJ2-3; D is uncertain. Germline CDR1 LNHDA, CDR2 SQIVND (reference sequence). The CDR3 loop spans 16 amino acids. Trimming removed 3 bases at V and 1 base at J, with 14 bases between. Written as DNA, the CDR3 is TGTGCCAGTAGTATGTGGCAGTCTATGGGCACAGATACGCAGTATTTT. Encoded protein: CASSMWQSMGTDTQYF. Supplemented by reference TRBV19 and TRBJ2-3, the full variable domain reads DGGITQSPKYLFRKEGQNVTLSCEQNLNHDAMYWYRQDPGQGLRLIYYSQIVNDFQKGDIAEGYSVSREKKESFPLTVTSAQKNPTAFYLCASSMWQSMGTDTQYFGPGTRLTVL.